The entry that follows covers one T cell receptor (beta chain) sequence. Trimming pared 6 bases from V and 5 bases from J, leaving 10 bases between. The germline CDR1 and CDR2 sequences are ENHRY and SYGVKD. This CDR3 is built from 13 residues. The data originate from a study of CD8+CD57+ T cells in acquired aplastic anemia. Genomic DNA templated the TCR beta VDJ and CDR3 profiling. TCRdb independently ran MiXCR on the reads; one entry per CDR3 protein. The sample carries about 150,000 distinct CDR3 sequences, around half recorded once. Selection for sequencing was limited to patients who had shown CD8+CD57+ cell expansion by flow cytometry.

The clonotype comes from a human donor with aplastic anemia. The chain employs TRBV10-3 and TRBJ2-2; TRBD1 might be the D (6 bases). The sample consisted of sorted CD4+, CD8+, or CD8+CD57+ T cells (not recorded which) from PBMCs. The DNA of the CDR3 is TGTGCCATCAGCCTAGGGGGAACCGGGGAGCTGTTTTTT. Amino acid sequence: CAISLGGTGELFF.